The clone carrying this TCR beta chain was counted many times. What it recognizes is unknown. This entry belongs to a study of T-cell memory formation after mild COVID-19. Overall study: TCR clusters were mostly donor specific. Study outcomes and limitations: Pre-infection memory harbored some responding clones, suggesting cross-reactive memory joined. Among clones peaking at day 37 in the second wave, SARS-CoV-2 specificity remained unconfirmed. The study found contracting CD4+ clones mainly in CM and EM and contracting CD8+ clones in EMRA.

Using its own MiXCR run on the 5' RACE reads, TCRdb lists one record per CDR3 protein. Of 100,000 to 150,000 distinct CDR3 sequences detected, less than 6.5% appear once; the ten largest clones hold over 2%. Trimming removed 3 bases at V and 0 bases at J, with 8 bases between. The CDR3 is made up of 14 amino acids. The clonotype comes from an adult woman who had mild COVID-19 (a few samples of this study predate the infection). Cell type and time point are not known. Specimen: PBMCs or a T cell subset sorted from them (not recorded which). The chain recombines TRBV12-3 or TRBV12-4 with TRBJ1-1; D gene uncertain. The chain's CDR3 is CASSLSTLNTEAFF. For the CDR3, the DNA is TGTGCCAGCAGTTTGTCGACACTGAACACTGAAGCTTTCTTT.